These 30 T cell receptor beta chains share one sample of origin, sequenced in a study of vaccination and CD4 T cells after COVID-19. Sample treatment: roughly 11-day PBMC culture with coronavirus spike peptide pools or control peptides (ViraFEST assay). Collection of the unexposed donor's CD4+ T cells took place before the COVID-19 pandemic (2011-2018). Cultured CD4+ T-cell DNA underwent Oncomine TCR Beta short-read sequencing. TCRdb passed the PCR reads through MiXCR, listing each CDR3 protein once. Of about 6,900 distinct CDR3 sequences in the sample, around 48% are singletons; the top ten hold roughly 30%. The antigens these receptors bind are not known. What was sequenced was CD4+ T cells from blood, cultured in vitro. The receptors were gathered from a human donor in good health.

About this clonotype itself: One end of the junction varies from germline; a read error may be responsible. This chain connects TRBV6-1 to TRBJ1-1, with D unclear. Germline loops: CDR1 MNHNS, CDR2 SASEGT. The CDR3 is 14 residues long. For the CDR3, the DNA is TGTGCCATCAGTGAGTCTGCAGGGAACACTGAAGCTTTCTTT. Translation: CAISESAGNTEAFF.

The chain carries TRBV10-3 and TRBJ1-1, with TRBD1 matching over 8 bases. The germline gives CDR1 ENHRY, CDR2 SYGVKD. This CDR3 is built from 18 residues. J gave up 4 bases and V 1 base, and 14 bases lay outside the gene matches. The CDR3 here is CAISEYGGQGAQTTEAFF. The CDR3 DNA is TGTGCCATCAGTGAGTATGGGGGGCAGGGGGCGCAGACCACTGAAGCTTTCTTT.

The rearrangement joins TRBV2 to TRBJ2-3; 10 positions agree with TRBD2. Germline CDR1 SNHLY, CDR2 FYNNEI. CDR3 size: 14 residues. V shed 8 bases and J 3 bases; nucleotides not matched to a gene: 5. In DNA, the CDR3 is TGTGCCAGCCTGCCGGGACTAGCGACAGATACGCAGTATTTT. As protein: CASLPGLATDTQYF.

This chain links TRBV20-1 with TRBJ2-7, with D tentatively TRBD1 (6 bases). CDR1 and CDR2 from the germline V gene are DFQATT and SNEGSKA (reference sequence). The CDR3 runs 11 residues. The V gene lost 6 bases and the J gene lost 3 bases, with 9 bases spanning the gap. The CDR3 sequence: CSALGGYEQYF. CDR3 DNA: TGCAGTGCCTTAGGGGGCTACGAGCAGTACTTC.

The chain links TRBV7-2 to TRBJ2-3, with 8 bases matching TRBD2. CDR3 length: 16 amino acids. The germline CDR1 and CDR2 sequences are SGHTA and FQGNSA. The ends lost 1 base at V and 1 base at J; junction bases unmatched: 4. The CDR3 reads CASSLVASGCTDTQYF. CDR3 bases: TGTGCCAGCAGCTTAGTTGCTAGCGGGTGCACAGATACGCAGTATTTT.

This chain links TRBV2 with TRBJ1-2; no clear D. Per germline, CDR1 SNHLY and CDR2 FYNNEI. The CDR3 totals 13 residues. With 5 bases removed from V and 0 bases from J, the gap between germline ends came to 7 bases. The DNA for the CDR3 is TGTGCCAGCAGTCTCCAGACTAACTATGGCTACACCTTC. Translation gives CASSLQTNYGYTF.

The rearrangement uses TRBV1 and TRBJ1-3. TRBV1 constitutes a pseudogene. This CDR3 region has 19 residues. CDR3 nucleotide sequence: TGCACCAGCAGCTCAAGTCGGGAGCCTCCTCGGAGCTCTGGAAACACCATATATTTT. Its translation is CTSSSSREPPRSSGNTIYF.

This clonotype was found a few times. The chain couples TRBV15 to TRBJ1-5; possible D gene TRBD1, 5 bases. The V gene's germline CDR1 is LNHNV and CDR2 YYDKDF (reference sequence). Trimming pared 3 bases from V and 3 bases from J, leaving 9 bases between. This CDR3 is built from 14 residues. The DNA for the CDR3 is TGTGCCACCAGCAGCCAGGGCCCCAATCAGCCCCAGCATTTT. Translation gives CATSSQGPNQPQHF.

This rearrangement joins TRBV6-1 to TRBJ1-2, with no clear D. Trimming removed 2 bases from V and 1 base from J, with 8 bases in between. Germline CDR1 reads MNHNS; CDR2 reads SASEGT. The CDR3 sequence is 14 residues long. The DNA for the CDR3 is TGTGCCAGCAGTGAATCAAGGGTTAACTATGGCTACACCTTC. It codes for CASSESRVNYGYTF.

The J gene is TRBJ1-1, the V gene TRBV28; D unresolved. Germline CDR1 and CDR2: MDHEN and SYDVKM. Trimming pared 6 bases from V and 0 bases from J, leaving 8 bases between. This CDR3 spans 13 amino acids. The CDR3 DNA reads TGTGCCAGCAGAGAATCAGTGAACACTGAAGCTTTCTTT. Its protein is CASRESVNTEAFF.

V is TRBV6-2 or TRBV6-3 and J is TRBJ1-5, with 9 bases aligning to TRBD1. Germline lookup yields CDR1 MNHEY and CDR2 SVGEGT. This CDR3 is built from 15 residues. Trimming at V came to 3 bases and at J to 7 bases, leaving 7 bases not matched to a gene. CDR3 nucleotides: TGTGCCAGCAGTTATATTACAGGGGGCAGGCAGCCCCAGCATTTT. Translating gives CASSYITGGRQPQHF.

Note on this clonotype: The junction departs from the called germline gene at one end, perhaps through a read error. The chain employs TRBV10-2 and TRBJ2-2; 7 bases are shared with TRBD2. The CDR3 contains 16 residues. Per germline, CDR1 WSHSY and CDR2 SAAADI. CDR3 bases: TGCGACAGCAGCAGAGTCGCGGGGACTATAACCGGGGAGCTGTTTTTT. It is translated as CDSSRVAGTITGELFF.

The genes are TRBV30 and TRBJ1-4; perhaps TRBD1 as D (5 bases). The CDR3 has 14 residues. The V gene's germline CDR1 is GTSNPN and CDR2 SVGIG (reference sequence). The V end lost 0 bases, the J end lost 4 bases, and 9 bases lay between the germline ends. The chain's CDR3 is CAWSVDSRNEKLFF. The CDR3, as DNA: TGTGCCTGGAGTGTCGACAGTCGTAATGAAAAACTGTTTTTT.

The gene calls are TRBV4-1 and TRBJ2-7; weak D call: TRBD2 (6 bases). Between the trimmed V and J ends, which lost 2 bases and 1 base, there was a span of 9 bases. CDR3 length: 14 amino acids. CDR1 MGHRA and CDR2 YSYEKL come from the germline V gene. The CDR3, as DNA: TGCGCCAGCAGCCAATCCGGGACTTCCTACGAGCAGTACTTC. Protein sequence: CASSQSGTSYEQYF.

This clonotype was found once. V is TRBV7-2 and J is TRBJ2-3; 8 nucleotides line up with TRBD1. This CDR3 comprises 15 residues. CDR1 SGHTA and CDR2 FQGNSA come from the germline V gene. J was trimmed by 7 bases and V by 5 bases; bases with no gene match: 11. The CDR3 loop is CASSATGQVQNTQYF. CDR3 DNA: TGTGCCAGCAGCGCCACGGGACAGGTGCAAAATACGCAGTATTTT.

This clonotype was seen a handful of times. This chain links TRBV2 with TRBJ1-5; D is unclear. The V gene's germline CDR1 is SNHLY and CDR2 FYNNEI. This CDR3 has 14 residues. Deletions cut 1 base from V and 7 bases from J, with 11 bases between. CDR3 amino acids: CASSEGSGIQPQHF. Written as DNA, the CDR3 is TGTGCCAGCAGTGAAGGGTCGGGGATACAGCCCCAGCATTTT. The full variable domain, its missing parts supplied by reference TRBV2 and TRBJ1-5, is EPEVTQTPSHQVTQMGQEVILRCVPISNHLYFYWYRQILGQKVEFLVSFYNNEISEKSEIFDDQFSVERPDGSNFTLKIRSTKLEDSAMYFCASSEGSGIQPQHFGDGTRLSIL.

The chain recombines TRBV7-2 with TRBJ1-1; 7 bases fit TRBD1. Trimming removed 5 bases from V and 3 bases from J; junction bases left unmatched: 9. Germline V lookup: CDR1 SGHTA, CDR2 FQGNSA. There are 15 residues in the CDR3. The CDR3 DNA sequence: TGTGCCAGCAGCCTCAGGGGGGGATACGACACTGAAGCTTTCTTT. It translates to CASSLRGGYDTEAFF.

The chain employs TRBV6-5 and TRBJ1-5; the match to TRBD1 covers 7 bases. This CDR3 spans 17 amino acids. V shed 2 bases, J shed 0 bases, and the junction held 7 bases outside the gene matches. Per germline, CDR1 MNHEY and CDR2 SVGAGI. The CDR3: CASSYRDSLYSNQPQHF. The CDR3 DNA reads TGTGCCAGCAGTTACCGGGACAGCTTGTATAGCAATCAGCCCCAGCATTTT.

This clonotype was found a few times. Here the CDR3 DNA reads TGTGCCAGCAGTTACTTTACGGGACAGGGGCAAGCTTTCTTT. This codes for CASSYFTGQGQAFF. The chain combines TRBV6-2 or TRBV6-3 with TRBJ1-1; 10 bases map to TRBD1. The CDR3 is made up of 14 amino acids. Germline CDR1 MNHEY, CDR2 SVGEGT. V lost 1 base, J lost 9 bases, and 5 bases stayed unmatched.

This clonotype has just one count. V gene TRBV2 combines with J gene TRBJ2-7, with 7 bases aligning to TRBD1. Germline values: CDR1 SNHLY, CDR2 FYNNEI. The V gene end was trimmed by 9 bases and the J gene end by 0 bases; junction bases not matched to a gene: 5. The CDR3 spans 13 residues. CDR3 sequence: CASRQGTSYEQYF. In nucleotides, the CDR3 is TGTGCCAGTAGACAGGGTACCTCCTACGAGCAGTACTTC.

DNA of the CDR3: TGTGCCAGCAGTTGGGCAGCGGGAGACGGGACCCAGTACTTC. Translation gives CASSWAAGDGTQYF. The chain is built from TRBV12-3 or TRBV12-4 and TRBJ2-5; 8 nucleotides agree with TRBD2. V lost 4 bases to trimming and J lost 7 bases; unmatched junction nucleotides: 8. The CDR3 is 14 amino acids.

For this clonotype: Germline is not matched at one junction end, which may reflect a read error. V and J are TRBV19 and TRBJ2-2; D may match TRBD1 or TRBD2 (5 bases each). CDR1 and CDR2 (germline): LNHDA, SQIVND (reference sequence). The CDR3 length is 16 residues. CDR3 loop: CASSQYGTRNAGELFF. In DNA form, the CDR3 reads TGTGCCAGTAGTCAATACGGGACCCGGAACGCCGGGGAGCTGTTTTTT.

The chain combines TRBV19 with TRBJ1-6; perhaps TRBD1 as D (5 bases). CDR3 length: 16 amino acids. CDR1 LNHDA and CDR2 SQIVND come from the germline V gene (reference sequence). V was pared by 0 bases and J by 7 bases, with 13 bases between. The CDR3 spells CASSIDPQGRNSPLHF. As DNA, the CDR3 is TGTGCCAGTAGTATAGACCCGCAGGGACGAAATTCACCCCTCCACTTT.

The rearrangement links TRBV19 to TRBJ1-1, with D possibly TRBD1 on 6 matching bases. CDR1 and CDR2 (germline): LNHDA, SQIVND (reference sequence). V lost 4 bases and J lost 0, with 12 bases in between. The CDR3 loop spans 15 amino acids. In DNA form, the CDR3 reads TGTGCCAGTAGTACTAGGGGGAGAATGAACACTGAAGCTTTCTTT. It translates to CASSTRGRMNTEAFF.

The genes are TRBV5-8 and TRBJ2-2; 7 bases align to TRBD2. This CDR3 is 16 amino acids long. V lost 4 bases and J lost 1; bases outside the gene matches: 7. From germline, CDR1 is SGHTS and CDR2 YDEGEE. DNA of the CDR3: TGTGCCAGCAGCCCAGCTAGCGGCGTGAACACCGGGGAGCTGTTTTTT. Translation: CASSPASGVNTGELFF.

This clonotype was counted a few times. The V and J genes are TRBV12-3 or TRBV12-4 and TRBJ2-5; D call uncertain. V was trimmed by 5 bases and J by 5 bases, leaving 9 bases between them. CDR3 length equals 12 residues. This CDR3 reads CASSPLMETQYF. In DNA, the CDR3 is TGTGCCAGCAGTCCGCTAATGGAGACCCAGTACTTC.

The count of this clonotype is one. V is TRBV5-1 and J is TRBJ2-2; TRBD1 matches at 8 bases. V lost 0 bases to trimming and J lost 3 bases; unmatched junction nucleotides: 7. The CDR3 length is 17 residues. CDR1 and CDR2 from the germline V gene are SGHRS and YFSETQ. The CDR3 nucleotides are TGCGCCAGCAGCTTGGAGGCCGGGACAGGATACACCGGGGAGCTGTTTTTT. This codes for CASSLEAGTGYTGELFF.

V is TRBV7-2 and J is TRBJ2-1; 13 nucleotides agree with TRBD2. Germline lookup yields CDR1 SGHTA and CDR2 FQGNSA. J gave up 5 bases and V 3 bases, and 1 base lay outside the gene matches. This CDR3 spans 15 amino acids. The CDR3 loop reads CASSLTSGGNNEQFF. The CDR3 DNA is TGTGCCAGCAGCTTGACTAGCGGGGGGAACAATGAGCAGTTCTTC.

The chain combines TRBV5-4 with TRBJ2-3, with 7 bases fitting TRBD1. The CDR3 loop spans 15 amino acids. CDR1 SGHNT and CDR2 YYREEE come from the germline V gene (reference sequence). V lost 3 bases to trimming and J lost 5 bases; unmatched junction nucleotides: 9. The CDR3 spells CASSSPDRAGDTQYF. CDR3 in DNA: TGTGCCAGCAGCTCCCCAGACAGGGCGGGAGATACGCAGTATTTT.

This clonotype has a handful of counts. The J gene is TRBJ1-1, the V gene TRBV4-1; D is uncertain. The CDR3 covers 15 residues. V dropped 4 bases and J dropped 2 bases, with 14 bases sitting between them. CDR1 MGHRA and CDR2 YSYEKL come from the germline V gene. CDR3 nucleotides: TGCGCCAGCAGCCCGAGTCTGGGCAGTAACACTGAAGCTTTCTTT. As protein: CASSPSLGSNTEAFF.